A selection of T cell receptor beta chains follows, all from one sample in a study of blood T cell repertoires in COVID-19. Using immunoSEQ multiplex PCR, the repertoire was profiled, and TCRdb retains in-frame clones only, with some absent. The sample includes over 150,000 clones, around nine tenths of them seen just once. Source material: peripheral blood. The receptors shown here come from a man between 45 and 60 years old with COVID-19, enrolled during active disease. CDR3s include the opening cysteine and the closing phenylalanine or tryptophan. The D gene is left open where the match is weak. A row's size may be missing; if present it is once, few, many or a size class.

V,J,D,size,DNA,CDR3
TRBV15,TRBJ2-7,TRBD1,NA,TGTGCCACCAGCAGAGATCGACCCCATCGAGCGACAGGGGCCACCTACGAGCAGTACTTC,CATSRDRPHRATGATYEQYF
TRBV19,TRBJ2-3,TRBD2,NA,TGTGCCAGTAGTGTGACTAGCGGGAGGGGTTACGATACGCAGTATTTT,CASSVTSGRGYDTQYF
TRBV18,TRBJ1-1,TRBD1,NA,TGTGCCAGCTCAACAGGGACAGGAAAAGCTTTCTTT,CASSTGTGKAFF
TRBV14,TRBJ1-2,NA,once,TGTGCCAGCAGCCAAGAGGTTTTGCGGGGCTACACCTTC,CASSQEVLRGYTF
TRBV5-1,TRBJ2-7,NA,NA,TGCGCCAGCAGCCCGGCCGTAGGGGTTAGCTCCTACGAGCAGTACTTC,CASSPAVGVSSYEQYF
TRBV6-4,TRBJ2-3,TRBD2,NA,TGTGCCAGCAGTGTCACTAGCGGGGGGGCTTCGGATACGCAGTATTTT,CASSVTSGGASDTQYF
TRBV6-6,TRBJ2-3,TRBD1,NA,TGTGCCAGCAGTTACCGACAGGGGGCTAGGACAGATACGCAGTATTTT,CASSYRQGARTDTQYF
TRBV6-6,TRBJ2-1,TRBD2,once,TGTGCCAGCAGCCGAGGGACTAGCGGGAGGCCATACAATGAGCAGTTCTTC,CASSRGTSGRPYNEQFF
TRBV5-6,TRBJ1-1,NA,NA,TGTGCCAGCAGCTTGGGATTGCAGGCTCTGAACACTGAAGCTTTCTTT,CASSLGLQALNTEAFF
TRBV6-5,TRBJ2-5,NA,NA,TGTGCCAGCAGAAAAAATGGAGGGCCAGTAGAGACCCAGTACTTC,CASRKNGGPVETQYF
TRBV4-3,TRBJ2-7,TRBD1,NA,TGCGCCAGCAGCCGAACATACAGGGGATCCTACGAGCAGTACTTC,CASSRTYRGSYEQYF
TRBV29-1,TRBJ1-2,NA,NA,TGCAGCGTTGGGGGGCAGGGGAACTATGGCTACACCTTC,CSVGGQGNYGYTF
TRBV15,TRBJ2-3,TRBD2,NA,TGTGCCACCAGCAGAGATTTTGGGGGACTAGCGGGAGGGGATACGCAGTATTTT,CATSRDFGGLAGGDTQYF
TRBV27,TRBJ1-6,TRBD1,NA,TGTGCCAGCAGAGGAGGGACAGGAGCTCCCTATTCACCCCTCCACTTT,CASRGGTGAPYSPLHF
TRBV7-2,TRBJ2-3,TRBD2,NA,TGTGCCAGCAGCTTACCCTCTTTAGCGGGGGGGAGCACAGATACGCAGTATTTT,CASSLPSLAGGSTDTQYF
TRBV7-9,TRBJ2-1,NA,NA,TGTGCCAGCAGCCCGAGGAGGGGTAGCATCTATGAGCAGTTCTTC,CASSPRRGSIYEQFF
TRBV7-3,TRBJ2-2,TRBD2,few,TGTGCCAGCAAAACTAGCGGGGGCGCAACCGGGGAGCTGTTTTTT,CASKTSGGATGELFF
TRBV21-1,TRBJ2-7,NA,NA,TGTGCCAGCAGCAAAGGGGCGGCGGGAGGGGAGGACGAGCAGTACTTC,CASSKGAAGGEDEQYF